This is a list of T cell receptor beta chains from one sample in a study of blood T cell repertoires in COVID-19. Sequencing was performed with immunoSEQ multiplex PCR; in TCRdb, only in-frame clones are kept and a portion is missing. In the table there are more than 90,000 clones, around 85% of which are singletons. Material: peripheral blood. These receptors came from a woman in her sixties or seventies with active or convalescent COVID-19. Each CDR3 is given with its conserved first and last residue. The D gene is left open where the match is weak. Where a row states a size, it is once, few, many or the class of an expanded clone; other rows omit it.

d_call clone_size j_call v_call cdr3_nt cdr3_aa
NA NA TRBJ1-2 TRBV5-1 TGCGCCAGCAGCCCCGACAGTAGTAACTATGGCTACACCTTC CASSPDSSNYGYTF
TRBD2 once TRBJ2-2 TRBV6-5 TGTGCCAGCAGTTACACGGGGACTAGCCCTCCAAAGAAGCTGTTTTTT CASSYTGTSPPKKLFF
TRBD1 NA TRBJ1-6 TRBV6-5 TGTGCCAGCGATCCGGGACAGTATAATTCACCCCTCCACTTT CASDPGQYNSPLHF
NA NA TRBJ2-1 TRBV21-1 TGTGCCAGCAGCAAAGGGACAGGCCCCTACAATGAGCAGTTCTTC CASSKGTGPYNEQFF
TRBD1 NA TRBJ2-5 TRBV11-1 TGTGCCAGCAGCTGGGGACAGTACCAAGAGACCCAGTACTTC CASSWGQYQETQYF
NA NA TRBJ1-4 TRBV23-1 TGCGCCAGCAGTCAATCTAGAGGGATCGAAAAAAAACTGTTTTTT CASSQSRGIEKKLFF
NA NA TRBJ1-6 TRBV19 TGTGCCAGTAGAGGAGGAAGCTCCTATAATTCACCCCTCCACTTT CASRGGSSYNSPLHF
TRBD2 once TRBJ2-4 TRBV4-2 TGTGCCAGCAGCCCTGCCGGGACTAGCGGGGGTACGGGGAACATTCAGTACTTC CASSPAGTSGGTGNIQYF
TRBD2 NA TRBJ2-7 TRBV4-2 TGTGCCAGCAGCCAAGATCGTCCGGGGGGGCTCGGCGTTTACGAGCAGTACTTC CASSQDRPGGLGVYEQYF
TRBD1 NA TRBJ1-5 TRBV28 TGTGCCAGCAGTTTGTTTGAGGGACAGGGTGAGGGCCAGCCCCAGCATTTT CASSLFEGQGEGQPQHF
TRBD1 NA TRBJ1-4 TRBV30 TGTGCCTGGAGTAAGGGGACAGGGGCCACAAATGAAAAACTGTTTTTT CAWSKGTGATNEKLFF
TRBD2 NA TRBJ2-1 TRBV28 TGTGCCAGCAGTCTAAGGCGGGGGTCCTACAATGAGCAGTTCTTC CASSLRRGSYNEQFF
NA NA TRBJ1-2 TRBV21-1 TGTGCCAGCAGCCCCCCGGCTAGGACCTTC CASSPPARTF
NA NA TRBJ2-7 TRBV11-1 TGTGCCAGCAGCTTGGTACCGACACCCTCCTTGCAGTACTTC CASSLVPTPSLQYF